The clone carrying this T cell receptor beta chain occurred a few times. Its antigen is as yet unknown. Via MiXCR, TCRdb re-called the PCR reads, giving one row per CDR3 protein. Here the sample spans tens of thousands of distinct CDR3 sequences, roughly a third being singletons. The data belong to a study of molecular identifiers for immune sequencing clone quantification. This CDR3 region has 18 residues. Losses at the gene ends were 2 bases for V and 2 bases for J; bases not matched to a gene: 14. Broader study findings: With a barcode shared among identical TCR molecules, highly expanded clone sizes could be underestimated.

Source material: naive CD8+ T cells from blood, with Jurkat cell RNA spiked in. Subset reported: FACS-sorted CD8+CD4-CCR7+CD45RA+ naive T cells. V gene TRBV12-3 or TRBV12-4 combines with J gene TRBJ2-5, with 7 bases lining up with TRBD2. The sequence was collected from a human donor in good health. Some libraries in this study had Jurkat cell RNA spiked in. The CDR3 spells CASSLLFGRESRQETQYF. The CDR3, as DNA: TGTGCCAGCAGTTTACTTTTCGGGCGGGAGAGCCGGCAAGAGACCCAGTACTTC.